This TCR beta chain was sequenced for a study of blood T cell repertoires in COVID-19. The ends lost 0 bases at V and 6 bases at J; junction bases unmatched: 8. This CDR3 has 16 residues. From germline, CDR1 is SGHRS and CDR2 YFSETQ. The sample holds one count of this clone. Profiling relied on immunoSEQ multiplex PCR, and the TCRdb table lists in-frame clones only, not all of them. Of fewer than 350,000 clones in the sample, approximately 83% were seen once. The sequencing sample was made of PBMCs or T cells enriched from blood (not recorded which). The source is a man younger than 45 who had recovered from COVID-19. The gene calls are TRBV5-1 and TRBJ2-4; 8 nucleotides align to TRBD1. CDR3 in amino acids: CASSLVQGAMGNIQYF. CDR3 bases: TGCGCCAGCAGCTTGGTTCAGGGGGCGATGGGAAACATTCAGTACTTC.